Listed below are T cell receptor beta chains from one sample, sequenced in a study of T cell responses to AZD1222 COVID-19 vaccine. Generated by immunoSEQ multiplex PCR, the TCRdb table keeps only in-frame clones and is missing some. The sample carries over 130,000 clones, around 93% recorded once. The source material was peripheral blood, sampled 28 days after the second AZD1222 dose. The receptors here all came from an adult who received the AZD1222 COVID-19 vaccine. Each CDR3 is given with its conserved first and last residue. Each record gives: V gene, clone size, D gene, J gene, CDR3 protein, CDR3 DNA. D genes are given only for firm matches. Some rows mark clone size as missing; the rest say once, few, many or name a class of expanded clone.

V gene: TRBV5-5; clone size: NA; D gene: TRBD1; J gene: TRBJ1-2; CDR3 protein: CASSLGAQGASYYGYTF; CDR3 DNA: TGTGCCAGCAGCTTGGGTGCCCAGGGGGCTTCGTACTATGGCTACACCTTC
V gene: TRBV29-1; clone size: NA; D gene: TRBD2; J gene: TRBJ2-2; CDR3 protein: CSAFLRRELGTGELFF; CDR3 DNA: TGCAGCGCATTCCTGAGGCGGGAGTTAGGCACCGGGGAGCTGTTTTTT
V gene: TRBV5-6; clone size: NA; D gene: NA; J gene: TRBJ2-7; CDR3 protein: CASSLVGVEQYF; CDR3 DNA: TGTGCCAGCAGCTTGGTCGGGGTAGAGCAGTACTTC
V gene: TRBV18; clone size: NA; D gene: NA; J gene: TRBJ2-4; CDR3 protein: CASSQKEITNIQYF; CDR3 DNA: TGTGCCAGCTCACAAAAGGAGATTACGAACATTCAGTACTTC
V gene: TRBV5-1; clone size: NA; D gene: TRBD1; J gene: TRBJ1-2; CDR3 protein: CASSGRQGQVDGYTF; CDR3 DNA: TGCGCCAGCAGCGGCAGACAGGGTCAAGTCGATGGCTACACCTTC
V gene: TRBV20-1; clone size: NA; D gene: TRBD1; J gene: TRBJ2-7; CDR3 protein: CSASGGTGIFEQYF; CDR3 DNA: TGCAGTGCTAGTGGAGGGACAGGGATATTCGAGCAGTACTTC
V gene: TRBV21-1; clone size: NA; D gene: NA; J gene: TRBJ1-1; CDR3 protein: CASSIPHRDREQNTEAFF; CDR3 DNA: TGTGCCAGCAGCATCCCACACCGGGACAGAGAACAGAACACTGAAGCTTTCTTT
V gene: TRBV7-3; clone size: NA; D gene: TRBD1; J gene: TRBJ1-1; CDR3 protein: CASSRDRGFGTEAFF; CDR3 DNA: TGTGCCAGCAGCCGGGACAGGGGGTTCGGTACTGAAGCTTTCTTT
V gene: TRBV19; clone size: once; D gene: NA; J gene: TRBJ1-1; CDR3 protein: CASSIVGVNTEAFF; CDR3 DNA: TGTGCCAGTAGTATAGTTGGGGTAAACACTGAAGCTTTCTTT
V gene: TRBV4-1; clone size: NA; D gene: TRBD2; J gene: TRBJ2-3; CDR3 protein: CASSQELAGFTDTQYF; CDR3 DNA: TGCGCCAGCAGCCAAGAACTAGCGGGGTTTACAGATACGCAGTATTTT
V gene: TRBV11-2; clone size: NA; D gene: NA; J gene: TRBJ2-7; CDR3 protein: CASSLESLYEQYF; CDR3 DNA: TGTGCCAGCAGCTTAGAATCACTCTACGAGCAGTACTTC
V gene: TRBV6-6; clone size: NA; D gene: NA; J gene: TRBJ1-2; CDR3 protein: CASSASLYGYTF; CDR3 DNA: TGTGCCAGCAGTGCGTCCCTATATGGCTACACCTTC
V gene: TRBV14; clone size: NA; D gene: TRBD1; J gene: TRBJ2-7; CDR3 protein: CASSQDVYRDRDPYEQYF; CDR3 DNA: TGTGCCAGCAGCCAAGACGTGTACCGGGACAGGGACCCCTACGAGCAGTACTTC